The entry below describes one TCR beta chain. Its antigen is as yet unknown. Starting material for RNA and DNA co-extraction consisted of about 19-32 mg of unsorted bulk tissue. The patients, who had chronic HBV infection, were treatment-naive (untreated). Collection of samples drew on five separate regions of each tumor. In germline, CDR1 is SGHAT, CDR2 FQNNGV. V gave up 5 bases and J gave up 9 bases, with 8 bases separating them. There are 11 residues in the CDR3. This record belongs to a study of tumor-infiltrating lymphocytes in primary liver carcinoma. TCR beta cDNA was made from 400 to 500 ng total RNA with a constant-region primer. Employing slightly modified ARM-PCR, three nested multiplex PCR rounds were run, and these gave rise to the TCR beta libraries. Primers for the first two PCR rounds were TRBV1-TRBV30 forward primers and a C-beta reverse primer (approximately 10 cycles per round). TCRdb used MiXCR to reprocess the multiplex PCR reads, holding one entry per CDR3 protein. Among 20,000 to 25,000 distinct CDR3 sequences listed, around 72% were seen once.

Overall study findings and caveats: Blood fell significantly below tumors in its top-250-clone fraction (p = 0.039).

Input material: liver tumor tissue from sampling region 1. Regarding subset: tumor region T1, superior pole. The clonotype was recovered from a man aged 40-49 years with primary liver carcinoma and hepatitis B virus infection. The rearrangement joins TRBV11-2 to TRBJ2-1; D not resolved. This CDR3 reads CASSPFAEQFF. CDR3 sequence (DNA): TGTGCCAGCAGCCCGTTCGCTGAGCAGTTCTTC.